This is a list of T cell receptor beta chains from one sample in a study of shared clonotypes between healthy human individuals. Sequencing used immunoSEQ multiplex PCR; TCRdb keeps in-frame clones, though not all of them. This sample has about 2.4 million clones; around nine tenths occur once, and the top ten carry about 0.13%. Sequencing was carried out using naive CD4+ T cells sorted from blood. The receptor set was obtained from a young man in good health. Both conserved end residues are part of each CDR3. The D gene is left open where the match is weak. Clone sizes are given selectively: once, few, many, or a class where the clone is expanded.

cdr3_length: 12; j_call: TRBJ1-1; d_call: NA; clone_size: few; v_call: TRBV5-1; cdr3_aa: CASSSVGTEAFF; cdr3_nt: TGCGCCAGCAGCTCGGTCGGGACTGAAGCTTTCTTT
cdr3_length: 14; j_call: TRBJ1-1; d_call: NA; clone_size: NA; v_call: TRBV5-1; cdr3_aa: CASSLWEKNTEAFF; cdr3_nt: TGCGCCAGCAGCTTGTGGGAAAAGAACACTGAAGCTTTCTTT
cdr3_length: 15; j_call: TRBJ2-5; d_call: NA; clone_size: NA; v_call: TRBV7-2; cdr3_aa: CASSLGGAVEETQYF; cdr3_nt: TGTGCCAGCAGCTTGGGGGGGGCGGTTGAGGAGACCCAGTACTTC
cdr3_length: 14; j_call: TRBJ2-1; d_call: NA; clone_size: once; v_call: TRBV2; cdr3_aa: CASKLGSPQNEQFF; cdr3_nt: TGTGCCAGCAAGTTGGGGAGCCCTCAGAATGAGCAGTTCTTC
cdr3_length: 17; j_call: TRBJ2-2; d_call: NA; clone_size: NA; v_call: TRBV7-3; cdr3_aa: CASSIPRSGLNTGELFF; cdr3_nt: TGTGCCAGCAGCATCCCCCGCTCAGGGTTGAACACCGGGGAGCTGTTTTTT
cdr3_length: 15; j_call: TRBJ2-7; d_call: TRBD2; clone_size: NA; v_call: TRBV15; cdr3_aa: CATSSGLAGFYEQYF; cdr3_nt: TGTGCCACCAGCAGCGGACTAGCGGGTTTTTACGAGCAGTACTTC
cdr3_length: 13; j_call: TRBJ1-1; d_call: TRBD1; clone_size: NA; v_call: TRBV4-1; cdr3_aa: CASRLAGGTEAFF; cdr3_nt: TGCGCCAGCAGGCTCGCAGGGGGCACTGAAGCTTTCTTT
cdr3_length: 17; j_call: TRBJ2-5; d_call: TRBD2; clone_size: NA; v_call: TRBV5-6; cdr3_aa: CASTKVRQRGSQETQYF; cdr3_nt: TGTGCCAGCACCAAAGTCCGTCAGCGGGGCTCCCAAGAGACCCAGTACTTC
cdr3_length: 16; j_call: TRBJ2-5; d_call: TRBD1; clone_size: NA; v_call: TRBV5-6; cdr3_aa: CASSLQGAGSGETQYF; cdr3_nt: TGTGCCAGCAGCCTACAGGGGGCTGGGAGTGGGGAGACCCAGTACTTC
cdr3_length: 14; j_call: TRBJ1-5; d_call: NA; clone_size: NA; v_call: TRBV19; cdr3_aa: CASSIMGQSPPQHF; cdr3_nt: TGTGCCAGTAGTATAATGGGACAATCTCCGCCCCAGCATTTT
cdr3_length: 14; j_call: TRBJ1-6; d_call: TRBD1; clone_size: NA; v_call: TRBV7-8; cdr3_aa: CASSPRQGNSPLHF; cdr3_nt: TGTGCCAGCAGCCCTCGACAGGGAAATTCACCCCTCCACTTT
cdr3_length: 15; j_call: TRBJ2-1; d_call: NA; clone_size: NA; v_call: TRBV27; cdr3_aa: CASSRQRSSYNEQFF; cdr3_nt: TGTGCCAGCAGTAGACAGAGGAGCTCCTACAATGAGCAGTTCTTC
cdr3_length: 15; j_call: TRBJ2-7; d_call: NA; clone_size: NA; v_call: TRBV29-1; cdr3_aa: CSVGGSIMQGYEQYF; cdr3_nt: TGCAGCGTTGGTGGTTCGATAATGCAGGGCTACGAGCAGTACTTC
cdr3_length: 15; j_call: TRBJ2-3; d_call: NA; clone_size: NA; v_call: TRBV19; cdr3_aa: CASSQGGPSTDTQYF; cdr3_nt: TGTGCCAGTAGCCAGGGGGGTCCTAGCACAGATACGCAGTATTTT
cdr3_length: 15; j_call: TRBJ1-3; d_call: NA; clone_size: few; v_call: TRBV5-1; cdr3_aa: CASSLDGSSGNTIYF; cdr3_nt: TGCGCCAGCAGCTTGGATGGCAGCTCTGGAAACACCATATATTTT
cdr3_length: 14; j_call: TRBJ2-7; d_call: TRBD1; clone_size: NA; v_call: TRBV7-2; cdr3_aa: CASSPSTGAYEQYF; cdr3_nt: TGTGCCAGCAGCCCATCTACAGGGGCCTACGAGCAGTACTTC
cdr3_length: 18; j_call: TRBJ2-1; d_call: TRBD2; clone_size: NA; v_call: TRBV30; cdr3_aa: CAWRGFRRESDSYNEQFF; cdr3_nt: TGTGCCTGGAGGGGGTTCCGGCGGGAGTCAGACTCCTACAATGAGCAGTTCTTC
cdr3_length: 13; j_call: TRBJ1-5; d_call: TRBD1; clone_size: NA; v_call: TRBV7-9; cdr3_aa: CASRGQGDQPQHF; cdr3_nt: TGTGCCAGCAGGGGGCAGGGGGATCAGCCCCAGCATTTT
cdr3_length: 17; j_call: TRBJ1-1; d_call: NA; clone_size: once; v_call: TRBV19; cdr3_aa: CASSTIGADSEFTEAFF; cdr3_nt: TGTGCCAGTAGTACTATTGGGGCAGACAGCGAATTTACTGAAGCTTTCTTT
cdr3_length: 12; j_call: TRBJ1-1; d_call: NA; clone_size: few; v_call: TRBV29-1; cdr3_aa: CSVARGPTEAFF; cdr3_nt: TGCAGCGTTGCACGGGGCCCGACTGAAGCTTTCTTT
cdr3_length: 12; j_call: TRBJ2-5; d_call: NA; clone_size: NA; v_call: TRBV5-5; cdr3_aa: CASSLAGETQYF; cdr3_nt: TGTGCCAGCAGCCTAGCTGGCGAGACCCAGTACTTC
cdr3_length: 12; j_call: TRBJ2-3; d_call: NA; clone_size: once; v_call: TRBV6-6; cdr3_aa: CASSYEADTQYF; cdr3_nt: TGTGCCAGCAGTTATGAGGCAGATACGCAGTATTTT
cdr3_length: 17; j_call: TRBJ2-6; d_call: TRBD1; clone_size: NA; v_call: TRBV7-2; cdr3_aa: CASSLGGTVSGANVLTF; cdr3_nt: TGTGCCAGCAGCTTAGGGGGGACAGTCTCTGGGGCCAACGTCCTGACTTTC
cdr3_length: 16; j_call: TRBJ1-4; d_call: NA; clone_size: NA; v_call: TRBV4-1; cdr3_aa: CASSQLRGAGSEKLFF; cdr3_nt: TGCGCCAGCAGCCAACTGAGGGGGGCAGGAAGTGAAAAACTGTTTTTT
cdr3_length: 14; j_call: TRBJ1-2; d_call: TRBD1; clone_size: NA; v_call: TRBV6-4; cdr3_aa: CASGDPGQGIGYTF; cdr3_nt: TGTGCCAGCGGAGACCCGGGACAGGGGATTGGCTACACCTTC
cdr3_length: 16; j_call: TRBJ1-1; d_call: TRBD1; clone_size: NA; v_call: TRBV7-9; cdr3_aa: CASSFLTGGRNTEAFF; cdr3_nt: TGTGCCAGCAGCTTTCTGACAGGGGGGAGAAACACTGAAGCTTTCTTT
cdr3_length: 17; j_call: TRBJ2-2; d_call: TRBD2; clone_size: NA; v_call: TRBV7-9; cdr3_aa: CASSFMTSGANTGELFF; cdr3_nt: TGTGCCAGCAGCTTCATGACTAGCGGGGCGAACACCGGGGAGCTGTTTTTT
cdr3_length: 14; j_call: TRBJ2-5; d_call: NA; clone_size: NA; v_call: TRBV6-1; cdr3_aa: CASSAQRLQETQYF; cdr3_nt: TGTGCCAGCAGTGCTCAACGTCTCCAAGAGACCCAGTACTTC
cdr3_length: 14; j_call: TRBJ1-6; d_call: TRBD1; clone_size: NA; v_call: TRBV28; cdr3_aa: CASSFRTGHSPLHF; cdr3_nt: TGTGCCAGCAGTTTCCGGACAGGGCACTCACCCCTCCACTTT
cdr3_length: 13; j_call: TRBJ2-7; d_call: NA; clone_size: NA; v_call: TRBV19; cdr3_aa: CASSHPPVYEQYF; cdr3_nt: TGTGCCAGTAGTCACCCACCGGTCTACGAGCAGTACTTC
cdr3_length: 17; j_call: TRBJ1-5; d_call: TRBD1; clone_size: NA; v_call: TRBV19; cdr3_aa: CASSFRDRGAGHQPQHF; cdr3_nt: TGTGCCAGTAGTTTCCGGGACAGGGGCGCTGGCCATCAGCCCCAGCATTTT
cdr3_length: 13; j_call: TRBJ2-7; d_call: NA; clone_size: NA; v_call: TRBV19; cdr3_aa: CASSIGPTYEQYF; cdr3_nt: TGTGCCAGTAGTATTGGACCCACCTACGAGCAGTACTTC